The clone carrying this T cell receptor beta chain was recorded once. These data are taken from a study of blood T cell repertoires in COVID-19. The wider study: PBMCs, B-cell-depleted T cells, or T cells were the source of the cDNA or gDNA that made up the material.

CDR3 length: 15 residues. V was cut by 8 bases and J by 4 bases, with 18 bases left in between. The germline gives CDR1 WSHSY, CDR2 SAAADI. Per the original methods: Estimation of nucleated cell counts relied on the amplification of reference gene primers. The assay was immunoSEQ multiplex PCR, and TCRdb's table has in-frame clones only and misses some. V and J calls and clone size are as listed in that table; D and trimming were resolved from the DNA. Seen here are a few hundred thousand clones, about nine tenths observed once, and the top ten hold less than 0.95%. The V gene is TRBV10-2, the J gene TRBJ2-1; TRBD1 might be the D (6 bases). The TCR sequence derives from a woman between 40 and 55 years old who had recovered from COVID-19. The sample comprised peripheral blood. The CDR3 loop reads CASGLGASFYNEQFF. CDR3 coding DNA: TGCGCCAGCGGCTTGGGGGCCTCTTTTTACAATGAGCAGTTCTTC.